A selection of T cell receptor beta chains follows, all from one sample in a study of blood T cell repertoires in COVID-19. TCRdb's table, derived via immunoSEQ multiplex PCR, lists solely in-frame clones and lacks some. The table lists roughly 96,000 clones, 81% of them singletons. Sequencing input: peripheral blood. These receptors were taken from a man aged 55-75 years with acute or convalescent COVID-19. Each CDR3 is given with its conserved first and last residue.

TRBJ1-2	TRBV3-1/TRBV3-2	CASSHAGNGYTF
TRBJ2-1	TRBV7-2	CASSPGGPTPEQFF
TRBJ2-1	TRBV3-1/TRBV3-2	CASSQVTSGGASSYNEQFF
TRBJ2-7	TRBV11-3	CASSLDQGRPNEQYF
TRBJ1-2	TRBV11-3	CASSLGTGLNYGYTF
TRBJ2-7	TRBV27	CASNTDRGAFEQYF
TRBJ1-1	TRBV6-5	CASSYSGGVAFF
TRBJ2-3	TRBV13	CASSLERDTQYF
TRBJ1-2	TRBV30	CARRDRVGNYGYTF
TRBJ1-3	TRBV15	CATSRVVSGNTIYF
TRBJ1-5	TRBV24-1	CATSDPGVAQPQHF
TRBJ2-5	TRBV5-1	CASSLGGTGGFTETQYF
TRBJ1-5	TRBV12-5	CASGSTSGQALSNQPQHF
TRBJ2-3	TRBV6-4	CASSEGLAGTDTQYF
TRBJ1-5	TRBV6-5	CASSPTGGSQPQHF
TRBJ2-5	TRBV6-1	CASSVSGGARARTQYF
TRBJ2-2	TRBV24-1	CATSDFRDTGELFF
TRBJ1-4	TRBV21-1	CASIRQGDEKLFF
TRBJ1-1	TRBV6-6	CASSYTSEGHRGAFF
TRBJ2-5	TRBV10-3	CAISGDRGMWETQYF
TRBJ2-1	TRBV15	CATSRVMGGVSYNEQFF
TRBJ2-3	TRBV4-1	CASSQNRVDTQYF
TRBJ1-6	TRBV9	CASSLTGREPLHF
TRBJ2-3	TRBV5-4	CASSTRLAGGTDTQYF
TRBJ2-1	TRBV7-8	CASSLITYNEQFF
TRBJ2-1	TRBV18	CASSPPGLAGGNEQFF
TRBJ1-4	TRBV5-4	CASSGGTGEYEKLFF
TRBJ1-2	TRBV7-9	CASSFPVRGRDYGYTF
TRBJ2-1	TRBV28	CASSRPGLDLNEQFF
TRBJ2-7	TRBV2	CASSPDRGSYEQYF